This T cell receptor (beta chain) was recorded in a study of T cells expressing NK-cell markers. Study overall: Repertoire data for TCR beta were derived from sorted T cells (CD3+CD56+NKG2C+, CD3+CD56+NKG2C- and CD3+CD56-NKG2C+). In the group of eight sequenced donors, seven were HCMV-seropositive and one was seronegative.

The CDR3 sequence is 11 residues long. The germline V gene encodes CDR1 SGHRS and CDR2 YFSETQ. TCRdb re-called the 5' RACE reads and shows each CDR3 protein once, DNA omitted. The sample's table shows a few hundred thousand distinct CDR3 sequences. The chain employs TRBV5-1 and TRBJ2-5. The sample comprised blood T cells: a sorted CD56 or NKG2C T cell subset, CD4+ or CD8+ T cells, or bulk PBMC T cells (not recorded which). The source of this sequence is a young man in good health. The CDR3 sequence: CASSFEKAQYF.